These T cell receptor beta chains were read from a single sample in a study of T cells after somatic rescue of genetic block. Generated by immunoSEQ multiplex PCR, the TCRdb table keeps only in-frame clones and is missing some. The sample comprises roughly 55,000 clones, about 96% of which are singletons, and about 0.076% rests with the top ten. The sequencing input was peripheral blood mononuclear cells (PBMCs). These receptors came from a child in the first two years of life. CDR3s include the opening cysteine and the closing phenylalanine or tryptophan. A D gene is named only where the DNA matches it firmly. Some rows mark clone size as missing; the rest say once, few, many or name a class of expanded clone.

clone_size: .
j_call: TRBJ2-2
d_call: TRBD2
v_call: TRBV7-3
cdr3_length: 16
cdr3_nt: TGTGCCAGCAGCTTATTCGCTAGCGGGAACACCGGGGAGCTGTTTTTT
cdr3_aa: CASSLFASGNTGELFF

clone_size: .
j_call: TRBJ2-1
d_call: .
v_call: TRBV5-4
cdr3_length: 14
cdr3_nt: TGTGCCAGCAGCTTGGGACTAACCTACAATGAGCAGTTCTTC
cdr3_aa: CASSLGLTYNEQFF

clone_size: .
j_call: TRBJ1-3
d_call: TRBD1
v_call: TRBV6-5
cdr3_length: 15
cdr3_nt: TGTGCCAGCAGTTCGCCCCAGGGGGCCGGAAACACCATATATTTT
cdr3_aa: CASSSPQGAGNTIYF

clone_size: .
j_call: TRBJ1-5
d_call: TRBD1
v_call: TRBV4-2
cdr3_length: 15
cdr3_nt: TGTGCCAGCAGCCAAGAGGACAGGGGCAATCAGCCCCAGCATTTT
cdr3_aa: CASSQEDRGNQPQHF

clone_size: .
j_call: TRBJ1-1
d_call: .
v_call: TRBV5-1
cdr3_length: 14
cdr3_nt: TGCGCCAGCAGTATTGAAGGTATGAACACTGAAGCTTTCTTT
cdr3_aa: CASSIEGMNTEAFF

clone_size: .
j_call: TRBJ2-7
d_call: .
v_call: TRBV11-2
cdr3_length: 14
cdr3_nt: TGTGCCAGCAGCTTAGCACAGGGAAGGGACGAGCAGTACTTC
cdr3_aa: CASSLAQGRDEQYF

clone_size: .
j_call: TRBJ1-2
d_call: .
v_call: TRBV29-1
cdr3_length: 11
cdr3_nt: TGCAGCGTTGAAGATCGGCGGGGCTACACCTTC
cdr3_aa: CSVEDRRGYTF

clone_size: .
j_call: TRBJ2-3
d_call: .
v_call: TRBV11-2
cdr3_length: 14
cdr3_nt: TGTGCCAGCAGCTTAGGGAGGGCCGGAGATACGCAGTATTTT
cdr3_aa: CASSLGRAGDTQYF

clone_size: .
j_call: TRBJ2-4
d_call: .
v_call: TRBV25-1
cdr3_length: 12
cdr3_nt: TGTGCCAGCAGTGGATTAGGAGGCATTCAGTACTTC
cdr3_aa: CASSGLGGIQYF

clone_size: .
j_call: TRBJ2-3
d_call: TRBD2
v_call: TRBV7-2
cdr3_length: 15
cdr3_nt: TGTGCCAGCAGCTTGAACGCGGGAGGCACAGATACGCAGTATTTT
cdr3_aa: CASSLNAGGTDTQYF

clone_size: .
j_call: TRBJ1-2
d_call: TRBD1
v_call: TRBV28
cdr3_length: 14
cdr3_nt: TGTGCCAGCACCAGGGGGCGCCCAAACTATGGCTACACCTTC
cdr3_aa: CASTRGRPNYGYTF

clone_size: once
j_call: TRBJ2-7
d_call: TRBD2
v_call: TRBV5-1
cdr3_length: 15
cdr3_nt: TGCGCCAGCAGCTTGCGGGGGGATTCTGTCTACGAGCAGTACTTC
cdr3_aa: CASSLRGDSVYEQYF

clone_size: .
j_call: TRBJ1-1
d_call: TRBD1
v_call: TRBV18
cdr3_length: 14
cdr3_nt: TGTGCCAGCTCAAAGACAGGGGGGAACACTGAAGCTTTCTTT
cdr3_aa: CASSKTGGNTEAFF

clone_size: .
j_call: TRBJ1-4
d_call: .
v_call: TRBV30
cdr3_length: 12
cdr3_nt: TGTGCCTGGACCGGGGGAGATGAAAAACTGTTTTTT
cdr3_aa: CAWTGGDEKLFF

clone_size: .
j_call: TRBJ2-7
d_call: .
v_call: TRBV6-1
cdr3_length: 12
cdr3_nt: TGTGCCAGCAGTACAGGGAATTACGAGCAGTACTTC
cdr3_aa: CASSTGNYEQYF

clone_size: .
j_call: TRBJ2-1
d_call: .
v_call: TRBV5-4
cdr3_length: 16
cdr3_nt: TGTGCCAGCAGCTTGATATGGACTACCTCCTACAATGAGCAGTTCTTC
cdr3_aa: CASSLIWTTSYNEQFF

clone_size: .
j_call: TRBJ1-2
d_call: TRBD1
v_call: TRBV5-1
cdr3_length: 14
cdr3_nt: TGCGCCAGCAGCTCCGGGACAGGGCAATACGGCTACACCTTC
cdr3_aa: CASSSGTGQYGYTF

clone_size: .
j_call: TRBJ2-3
d_call: .
v_call: TRBV27
cdr3_length: 14
cdr3_nt: TGTGCCAGCAGTCCGTTGGACAGTACAGATACGCAGTATTTT
cdr3_aa: CASSPLDSTDTQYF

clone_size: .
j_call: TRBJ2-3
d_call: .
v_call: TRBV11-2
cdr3_length: 16
cdr3_nt: TGTGCCAGCAGCTTAGTTATCGGGGGCCCCCTCCGCACGCAGTATTTT
cdr3_aa: CASSLVIGGPLRTQYF

clone_size: .
j_call: TRBJ2-1
d_call: TRBD2
v_call: TRBV19
cdr3_length: 16
cdr3_nt: TGTGCCAGTAGTATGTCAGCGGGAGGTCCATACAATGAGCAGTTCTTC
cdr3_aa: CASSMSAGGPYNEQFF

clone_size: .
j_call: TRBJ2-7
d_call: .
v_call: TRBV6-1
cdr3_length: 13
cdr3_nt: TGTGCCAGCTGGGACGGTCACTCCTACGAGCAGTACTTC
cdr3_aa: CASWDGHSYEQYF

clone_size: .
j_call: TRBJ2-7
d_call: TRBD2
v_call: TRBV10-3
cdr3_length: 14
cdr3_nt: TGTGCCATCAGTGACGGCGGGAGTACCTACGAGCAGTACTTC
cdr3_aa: CAISDGGSTYEQYF

clone_size: once
j_call: TRBJ1-2
d_call: .
v_call: TRBV2
cdr3_length: 12
cdr3_nt: TGTGCCAGCCGGGCAGGGTCACATGGCTACACCTTC
cdr3_aa: CASRAGSHGYTF

clone_size: .
j_call: TRBJ1-2
d_call: TRBD1
v_call: TRBV9
cdr3_length: 16
cdr3_nt: TGTGCCAGCAGCGGACAGGGGACCAATACTAACTATGGCTACACCTTC
cdr3_aa: CASSGQGTNTNYGYTF

clone_size: .
j_call: TRBJ2-5
d_call: .
v_call: TRBV29-1
cdr3_length: 11
cdr3_nt: TGCAGCGTTGCAGAGAAAGAGACCCAGTACTTC
cdr3_aa: CSVAEKETQYF